This T cell receptor (beta chain) originates from a study of radiotherapy plus CTLA-4 blockade in lung cancer. The germline V gene encodes CDR1 WSHSY and CDR2 SAAADI. V lost 0 bases and J lost 13; bases outside the gene matches: 12. The CDR3 consists of 15 residues. Overall study findings and caveats: After radiotherapy and ipilimumab, tumor-derived clones expanded in peripheral blood.

In the case of this clone: Its antigen remains unknown.

Method: immunoSEQ multiplex PCR; TCRdb's copy keeps in-frame clones and lacks some. Of some 30,000 clones listed, 70% to 80% are singletons. The sample here was peripheral blood, taken from a patient treated with radiotherapy plus ipilimumab. The J gene is TRBJ1-5, the V gene TRBV10-2; TRBD1 matches at 7 bases. The sequence came from a human donor with non-small cell lung cancer that progressed on radiotherapy plus ipilimumab. The CDR3 region is CASSESGTASVYQHF. Written as DNA, the CDR3 is TGCGCCAGCAGTGAGTCGGGGACAGCCTCCGTGTATCAGCATTTT.